The 27 T cell receptor beta chains in this list originate from one sample, sequenced in a study of spatial heterogeneity in lung cancer. Time point noted: sample taken at primary tumor resection. Each CDR3 protein gets one entry after TCRdb re-called the 5' RACE reads with MiXCR. The data show more than 80,000 distinct CDR3 sequences, less than 15% seen once. This specimen was PBMCs, taken at surgery. The receptors were gathered from a male donor with early-stage non-small cell lung cancer.

A few counts support this clonotype. The V and J genes are TRBV28 and TRBJ1-5; 8 nucleotides align to TRBD1. This CDR3 region has 15 residues. The ends lost 3 bases at V and 5 bases at J; junction bases unmatched: 6. Germline loops: CDR1 MDHEN, CDR2 SYDVKM. CDR3 DNA sequence: TGTGCCAGCAGTTTTGAGGCAGGGGGCCATCAGCCCCAGCATTTT. Translated: CASSFEAGGHQPQHF. The full variable domain, its missing parts supplied by reference TRBV28 and TRBJ1-5, is DVKVTQSSRYLVKRTGEKVFLECVQDMDHENMFWYRQDPGLGLRLIYFSYDVKMKEKGDIPEGYSVSREKKERFSLILESASTNQTSMYLCASSFEAGGHQPQHFGDGTRLSIL.

This clonotype appeared many times. The chain is built from TRBV7-8 and TRBJ2-1, with a weak D call TRBD2 (5 bases). This CDR3 has 13 amino acids. In germline, CDR1 is SGHVS, CDR2 FQNEAQ. V shed 1 base and J shed 5 bases, with 6 bases lying between them. The CDR3 protein is CASSLGRNNEQFF. The DNA of the CDR3 is TGTGCCAGCAGCTTAGGGAGGAACAATGAGCAGTTCTTC.

This clonotype was counted ten times or more. V and J are TRBV27 and TRBJ2-5; D gene uncertain. Germline V gene sequence: CDR1 MNHEY, CDR2 SMNVEV (reference sequence). The CDR3 extends over 13 amino acids. V shed 2 bases and J shed 5 bases, with 9 bases lying between them. CDR3 loop: CASSLVIGETQYF. In DNA form, the CDR3 reads TGTGCCAGCAGTTTAGTGATAGGGGAGACCCAGTACTTC.

This clonotype was seen a few times. This chain uses TRBV7-9 with TRBJ2-4, with a tentative D call TRBD2 (5 bases). V was cut by 2 bases and J by 0 bases, with 5 bases left in between. Germline CDR1 reads SEHNR; CDR2 reads FQNEAQ (reference sequence). CDR3 length: 14 amino acids. The CDR3 DNA is TGTGCCAGCAGCTTAAGCGGAGCCAAAAACATTCAGTACTTC. Its protein product is CASSLSGAKNIQYF.

This clonotype was picked up a small number of times. As DNA, the CDR3 is TGTGCCAGCAGCTTCTCCGGGACGAGCGGGGAGACCCAGTACTTC. It yields the protein CASSFSGTSGETQYF. The gene calls are TRBV7-8 and TRBJ2-5, with D possibly being TRBD2 (6 bases). The CDR3 covers 15 residues. Germline-derived CDR1 and CDR2 are SGHVS and FQNEAQ. With 3 bases removed from V and 5 bases from J, the gap between germline ends came to 16 bases.

This clonotype was found a few times. The chain couples TRBV7-2 to TRBJ1-4, with a possible D match to TRBD1 (5 bases). CDR1 is SGHTA, CDR2 FQGNSA, per germline. The CDR3 covers 13 residues. Trimming stripped 5 bases from V and 3 bases from J, with 7 bases between. CDR3 bases: TGTGCCAGCAGCCCGGGGGCTAATGAAAAACTGTTTTTT. Its translation: CASSPGANEKLFF.

V is TRBV2 and J is TRBJ2-2; tentative D call: TRBD2 (6 bases). V was clipped by 6 bases and J by 0 bases, with 8 bases between them. The CDR3 length is 14 residues. Germline-derived CDR1 and CDR2 are SNHLY and FYNNEI. The CDR3 bases are TGTGCCAGCAGCTGGACTACGAACACCGGGGAGCTGTTTTTT. This sequence encodes CASSWTTNTGELFF. The full variable domain, completed using reference TRBV2 and TRBJ2-2, is EPEVTQTPSHQVTQMGQEVILRCVPISNHLYFYWYRQILGQKVEFLVSFYNNEISEKSEIFDDQFSVERPDGSNFTLKIRSTKLEDSAMYFCASSWTTNTGELFFGEGSRLTVL.

This clonotype was counted a single time. The V and J genes are TRBV6-6 and TRBJ1-4; TRBD1 aligns across 8 bases. Germline values: CDR1 MNHNY, CDR2 SVGAGI (reference sequence). The CDR3 sequence is 14 residues long. Trimming removed 9 bases from V and 5 bases from J; junction bases left unmatched: 8. The CDR3 DNA follows: TGTGCCAGTAAAAGGGGACAGGAGAATGAAAAACTGTTTTTT. Translated: CASKRGQENEKLFF.

The chain employs TRBV7-9 and TRBJ2-7; 16 positions agree with TRBD2. The CDR3 totals 18 residues. J lost 1 base, V lost 7 bases, and 10 bases had no gene match. The V gene's germline CDR1 is SEHNR and CDR2 FQNEAQ (reference sequence). In DNA, the CDR3 is TGTGCCAGCACCAGACTCGGGACTAGCGGGGGGGCTTCCTACGAGCAGTACTTC. Translated, it gives CASTRLGTSGGASYEQYF. Combining the CDR3 with reference TRBV7-9 and TRBJ2-7 gives the whole variable domain DTGVSQNPRHKITKRGQNVTFRCDPISEHNRLYWYRQTLGQGPEFLTYFQNEAQLEKSRLLSDRFSAERPKGSFSTLEIQRTEQGDSAMYLCASTRLGTSGGASYEQYFGPGTRLTVT.

This clonotype has just a few counts. V is TRBV19 and J is TRBJ2-3, with a tentative D call TRBD1 (6 bases). This CDR3 region has 15 residues. Germline V gene lookup returns CDR1 LNHDA and CDR2 SQIVND (reference sequence). V was cut by 5 bases and J by 6 bases, with 18 bases left in between. CDR3 coding DNA: TGTGCCAGTAGTTCCCCGACAGGTTATCTGGATACGCAGTATTTT. Protein: CASSSPTGYLDTQYF. Using reference TRBV19 and TRBJ2-3 for the parts outside the CDR3, the full variable domain is DGGITQSPKYLFRKEGQNVTLSCEQNLNHDAMYWYRQDPGQGLRLIYYSQIVNDFQKGDIAEGYSVSREKKESFPLTVTSAQKNPTAFYLCASSSPTGYLDTQYFGPGTRLTVL.

This rearrangement joins TRBV20-1 to TRBJ2-2; possible D gene TRBD2, 5 bases. The CDR3 has 13 residues. V gave up 5 bases and J gave up 7 bases, with 14 bases separating them. Germline values: CDR1 DFQATT, CDR2 SNEGSKA (reference sequence). The CDR3 nucleotides are TGCAGTGCTTGCTCGGTAGCGTACGGGGAGCTGTTTTTT. It is translated as CSACSVAYGELFF.

This clonotype was seen a handful of times. The chain is built from TRBV12-3 or TRBV12-4 and TRBJ1-4; D not certain. This CDR3 has 14 amino acids. With 3 bases removed from V and 5 bases from J, the gap between germline ends came to 10 bases. The CDR3 DNA is TGTGCCAGCAGTTTTGGCAGGATAAATGAAAAACTGTTTTTT. This codes for CASSFGRINEKLFF.

This chain connects TRBV5-5 to TRBJ2-3; D is undetermined. The germline V and J ends were trimmed by 4 bases and 2 bases, with 5 bases remaining between them. CDR3 size: 12 residues. Germline V lookup: CDR1 SGHKS, CDR2 YYEKEE (reference sequence). CDR3 coding DNA: TGTGCCAGCAGCGACAACACAGATACGCAGTATTTT. Encoded protein: CASSDNTDTQYF.

This clonotype is deemed medium-sized. DNA for the CDR3: TGCAGCGTTGATGGTTCTAGCACAGATACGCAGTATTTT. This encodes CSVDGSSTDTQYF. This rearrangement joins TRBV29-1 to TRBJ2-3; D gene ambiguous. Germline-derived CDR1 and CDR2 are SQVTM and ANQGSEA. This CDR3 is 13 amino acids long. V was trimmed by 3 bases and J by 0 bases, leaving 7 bases between them.

The chain carries TRBV19 and TRBJ2-3; 12 bases align to TRBD2. The CDR3 spans 14 residues. Germline lookup yields CDR1 LNHDA and CDR2 SQIVND (reference sequence). V lost 3 bases and J lost 8; bases outside the gene matches: 3. CDR3 sequence reads: CASSMASGRVTQYF. CDR3 coding DNA: TGTGCCAGTAGTATGGCTAGCGGGAGGGTTACGCAGTATTTT.

This clonotype was observed a handful of times. The gene calls are TRBV5-1 and TRBJ2-1; D possibly corresponds to TRBD2 (5 bases). The CDR3 consists of 15 residues. V was clipped by 4 bases and J by 0 bases, with 11 bases between them. The germline V gene encodes CDR1 SGHRS and CDR2 YFSETQ. The CDR3 here is CASSASGSSYNEQFF. The CDR3 nucleotides read TGCGCCAGCAGCGCAAGCGGTAGCTCCTACAATGAGCAGTTCTTC.

This clonotype was observed at least ten times. The rearrangement links TRBV7-8 to TRBJ1-2; 9 nucleotides line up with TRBD1. The CDR3 has 14 residues. Germline CDR1 reads SGHVS; CDR2 reads FQNEAQ. V trimming: 3 bases; J trimming: 8 bases; junction bases outside the gene matches: 7. The CDR3 region is CASSLGQGEPGYTF. The CDR3 coding sequence is TGTGCCAGCAGCTTGGGACAGGGAGAACCGGGCTACACCTTC. The whole variable domain, filled in from reference TRBV7-8 and TRBJ1-2, reads GAGVSQSPRYKVAKRGQDVALRCDPISGHVSLFWYQQALGQGPEFLTYFQNEAQLDKSGLPSDRFFAERPEGSVSTLKIQRTQQEDSAVYLCASSLGQGEPGYTFGSGTRLTVV.

On this clonotype itself: Relative to the germline gene, one junction end is altered; a read error may explain this. The CDR3 loop is CASSWTVSSYEQYF. The DNA for the CDR3 is TGCGCCAGCAGCTGGACGGTCAGCTCCTACGAGCAGTACTTT. The V gene is TRBV5-1, the J gene TRBJ2-7; D is undetermined. The CDR3 runs 14 residues. Germline loops: CDR1 SGHRS, CDR2 YFSETQ.

The V and J genes are TRBV20-1 and TRBJ2-7, with D perhaps TRBD1 (6 bases). V shed 1 base and J shed 4 bases, with 14 bases lying between them. This CDR3 spans 14 amino acids. The germline V gene encodes CDR1 DFQATT and CDR2 SNEGSKA (reference sequence). The CDR3, as DNA: TGCAGTGCTAGAGGGGCAGGGGCAACGTACGAGCAGTACTTC. This gives the protein CSARGAGATYEQYF.

In this sample, this clonotype turned up a few times. The chain employs TRBV6-2 or TRBV6-3 and TRBJ2-7; tentative D call: TRBD2 (6 bases). Trimming took 6 bases from V and 2 from J, leaving 14 bases between them. This CDR3 has 14 residues. Germline V gene sequence: CDR1 MNHEY, CDR2 SVGEGT. The CDR3 DNA reads TGTGCCAGCAGAAGCGGGCAAGAAACCTACGAGCAGTACTTC. It yields the protein CASRSGQETYEQYF.

The chain couples TRBV20-1 to TRBJ1-4; a possible D gene is TRBD1 (5 bases). Germline-derived CDR1 and CDR2 are DFQATT and SNEGSKA (reference sequence). CDR3 length equals 16 residues. V lost 0 bases and J 7 bases, leaving 18 bases between the germline ends. The CDR3 reads CSARELRQGSTEKLFF. The CDR3 DNA follows: TGCAGTGCTAGAGAGTTAAGGCAGGGATCTACTGAAAAACTGTTTTTT.

This clonotype has more than one count but fewer than ten. The V gene is TRBV24-1, the J gene TRBJ2-2; unclear D gene. Germline CDR1 and CDR2: KGHDR and SFDVKD. The CDR3 spans 15 residues. Trimming stripped 0 bases from V and 4 bases from J, with 8 bases between. Here the CDR3 DNA reads TGTGCCACCAGTGATTTGGAACGGAGCACCGGGGAGCTGTTTTTT. This sequence encodes CATSDLERSTGELFF.

This clonotype was observed a few times. V and J are TRBV20-1 and TRBJ1-1, with 7 bases matching TRBD1. From germline, CDR1 is DFQATT and CDR2 SNEGSKA (reference sequence). The CDR3 consists of 15 residues. V was pared by 3 bases and J by 0 bases, with 7 bases of the junction left unmatched. CDR3 region: CSARGIQGMNTEAFF. CDR3 sequence (DNA): TGCAGTGCTAGGGGTATACAGGGGATGAACACTGAAGCTTTCTTT.

The rearrangement joins TRBV2 to TRBJ2-1, with 11 bases that match TRBD1. The V segment lost 5 bases and the J segment 6 bases; nucleotides outside the gene matches: 21. CDR1 SNHLY and CDR2 FYNNEI come from the germline V gene. The length of the CDR3 is 20 residues. The CDR3 nucleotides are TGTGCCAGCAGTAAAAGATCGGGACAGGGGGAGGCTAGCGGGATCAATGAGCAGTTCTTC. Its protein product is CASSKRSGQGEASGINEQFF.

The chain combines TRBV7-2 with TRBJ1-1; no clear D. Trimming took 4 bases from V and 5 from J, leaving 14 bases between them. The germline V gene encodes CDR1 SGHTA and CDR2 FQGNSA. The CDR3 covers 14 residues. The CDR3 protein is CASSSRRLGTEAFF. CDR3 DNA: TGTGCCAGCAGCTCCCGGCGATTGGGGACTGAAGCTTTCTTT.

The gene calls are TRBV20-1 and TRBJ1-5, with D possibly being TRBD1 (6 bases). V was cut by 3 bases and J by 7 bases, with 16 bases left in between. CDR3 length equals 14 residues. Germline lookup yields CDR1 DFQATT and CDR2 SNEGSKA (reference sequence). CDR3 sequence reads: CSASPGGWAQPQHF. Written as DNA, the CDR3 is TGCAGTGCTAGTCCCGGGGGCTGGGCCCAGCCCCAGCATTTT.

This clonotype was found a few times. This sequence joins TRBV28 and TRBJ2-1, with 15 bases matching TRBD2. The V gene's germline CDR1 is MDHEN and CDR2 SYDVKM. Trimming cost V 4 bases and J 6 bases; bases outside gene matches: 10. The CDR3 loop spans 18 amino acids. DNA of the CDR3: TGTGCCAGCAGTTCCCCGGGACTAGCGGGGGGACGACTCAATGAGCAGTTCTTC. Translation: CASSSPGLAGGRLNEQFF.